Listed here is a single T cell receptor (beta chain). The entry originates in a study of control samples from healthy donors and cancer patients. Produced via immunoSEQ multiplex PCR; TCRdb's table is partial and in-frame only. The profile shows roughly 450,000 clones, about nine tenths of them singletons. The origin of this receptor is a man aged 35 to 55 with head and neck cancer. Sequenced material: PBMCs.

The CDR3 coding sequence is TGTGCCAGCAGCCCCCACGGGACCGATTCCTACGAGCAGTACTTC. It codes for CASSPHGTDSYEQYF. V and J are TRBV13 and TRBJ2-7; D is perhaps TRBD1 or TRBD2 (5 bases each). Germline V lookup: CDR1 PRHDT, CDR2 FYEKMQ (reference sequence). CDR3 size: 15 residues. V was pared by 5 bases and J by 1 base, with 15 bases between.